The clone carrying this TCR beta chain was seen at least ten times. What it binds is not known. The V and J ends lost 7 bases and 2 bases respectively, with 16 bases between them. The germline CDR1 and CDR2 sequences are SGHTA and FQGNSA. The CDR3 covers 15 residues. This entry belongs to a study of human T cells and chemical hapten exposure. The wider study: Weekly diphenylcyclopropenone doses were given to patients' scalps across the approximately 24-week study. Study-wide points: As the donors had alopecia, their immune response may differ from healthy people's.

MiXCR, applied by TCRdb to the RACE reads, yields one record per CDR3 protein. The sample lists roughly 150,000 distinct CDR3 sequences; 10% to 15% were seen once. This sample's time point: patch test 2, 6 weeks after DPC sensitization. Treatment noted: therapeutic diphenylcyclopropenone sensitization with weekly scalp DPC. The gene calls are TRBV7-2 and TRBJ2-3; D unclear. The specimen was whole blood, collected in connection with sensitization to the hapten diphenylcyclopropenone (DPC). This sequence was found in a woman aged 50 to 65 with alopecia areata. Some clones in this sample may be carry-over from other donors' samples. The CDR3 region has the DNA TGTGCCAGCACCCGCACGACGAGTACCACAGATACGCAGTATTTT. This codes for CASTRTTSTTDTQYF. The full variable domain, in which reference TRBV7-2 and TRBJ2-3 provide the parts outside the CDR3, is GAGVSQSPSNKVTEKGKDVELRCDPISGHTALYWYRQSLGQGLEFLIYFQGNSAPDKSGLPSDRFSAERTGGSVSTLTIQRTQQEDSAVYLCASTRTTSTTDTQYFGPGTRLTVL.